This is a list of T cell receptor beta chains from one sample in a study of blood T cell repertoires in COVID-19. The assay was immunoSEQ multiplex PCR, and TCRdb's table has in-frame clones only and misses some. This sample has roughly 250,000 clones, with 82% found just once. Sequencing used peripheral blood. These TCRs come from a woman in her sixties with active or convalescent COVID-19. CDR3s include the opening cysteine and the closing phenylalanine or tryptophan. The order of the fields is V gene, J gene, CDR3 protein.

V gene: TRBV6-2/TRBV6-3
J gene: TRBJ1-2
CDR3 protein: CASSKAGHTNYGYTF

V gene: TRBV10-3
J gene: TRBJ1-1
CDR3 protein: CAITTGQGDTEAFF

V gene: TRBV30
J gene: TRBJ1-6
CDR3 protein: CAWAGDYSYNSPLHF

V gene: TRBV6-6
J gene: TRBJ2-3
CDR3 protein: CASSYPRGAADTQYF

V gene: TRBV27
J gene: TRBJ1-6
CDR3 protein: CASSSGQGARSPLHF

V gene: TRBV2
J gene: TRBJ2-3
CDR3 protein: CASGGGRGSTDTQYF

V gene: TRBV6-1
J gene: TRBJ2-7
CDR3 protein: CASSESVGTGSLQYF

V gene: TRBV2
J gene: TRBJ1-1
CDR3 protein: CASSDRGGAVCFF

V gene: TRBV5-5
J gene: TRBJ2-7
CDR3 protein: CASSRTSGDYEQYF

V gene: TRBV28
J gene: TRBJ2-1
CDR3 protein: CASSPPQGFTRNEQFF

V gene: TRBV9
J gene: TRBJ1-3
CDR3 protein: CASSASPRPGNTIYF

V gene: TRBV10-3
J gene: TRBJ1-1
CDR3 protein: CATQTGDRGTEAFF

V gene: TRBV7-8
J gene: TRBJ1-2
CDR3 protein: CASSSYRVGYGYTF

V gene: TRBV7-9
J gene: TRBJ1-5
CDR3 protein: CASSLFDGTGGTSNQPQHF

V gene: TRBV30
J gene: TRBJ2-7
CDR3 protein: CAWSVDRGRSSYEQYF

V gene: TRBV11-3
J gene: TRBJ2-1
CDR3 protein: CASSPSGGTYNEQFF

V gene: TRBV29-1
J gene: TRBJ1-5
CDR3 protein: CSVVTAVNQPQHF

V gene: TRBV4-1
J gene: TRBJ1-1
CDR3 protein: CASSQWGLEAFF

V gene: TRBV3-1/TRBV3-2
J gene: TRBJ1-3
CDR3 protein: CASSQKDRGIYSGNTIYF

V gene: TRBV9
J gene: TRBJ2-3
CDR3 protein: CASSTTGGRSTDTQYF

V gene: TRBV27
J gene: TRBJ1-1
CDR3 protein: CASSLQGWSTEAFF

V gene: TRBV7-9
J gene: TRBJ2-5
CDR3 protein: CASSLGGPGQETQYF

V gene: TRBV23-1
J gene: TRBJ2-5
CDR3 protein: CASSQTSQLTSGRPTYQETQYF

V gene: TRBV19
J gene: TRBJ1-5
CDR3 protein: CASRPSGGGIFNQPQHF

V gene: TRBV19
J gene: TRBJ1-1
CDR3 protein: CASNREATANTEAFF

V gene: TRBV6-6
J gene: TRBJ2-7
CDR3 protein: CASSSQGTEQYF

V gene: TRBV6-2/TRBV6-3
J gene: TRBJ2-3
CDR3 protein: CASTPTGGRTQYF

V gene: TRBV19
J gene: TRBJ2-3
CDR3 protein: CASSTSDTQYF

V gene: TRBV12-5
J gene: TRBJ1-5
CDR3 protein: CASGLLRTYSNQPQHF

V gene: TRBV6-2/TRBV6-3
J gene: TRBJ2-7
CDR3 protein: CASRYWGGPYEQYF

V gene: TRBV13
J gene: TRBJ2-3
CDR3 protein: CASSLLRADTQYF

V gene: TRBV7-9
J gene: TRBJ2-7
CDR3 protein: CASSLDIGGGKDYEQYF

V gene: TRBV6-1
J gene: TRBJ2-1
CDR3 protein: CASSERPGGEQFF

V gene: TRBV7-2
J gene: TRBJ2-7
CDR3 protein: CASSFTPSSYEQYF

V gene: TRBV2
J gene: TRBJ1-4
CDR3 protein: CASRSGSSEKLFF

V gene: TRBV7-6
J gene: TRBJ2-1
CDR3 protein: CASSPAGVAGGDEQFF

V gene: TRBV7-9
J gene: TRBJ1-1
CDR3 protein: CASSLAAGWETEAFF

V gene: TRBV18
J gene: TRBJ2-4
CDR3 protein: CASSPRPGAKNIQYF

V gene: TRBV5-4
J gene: TRBJ2-5
CDR3 protein: CASSRASGGTQETQYF

V gene: TRBV5-1
J gene: TRBJ2-1
CDR3 protein: CASSLAGSYNEQFF

V gene: TRBV2
J gene: TRBJ2-1
CDR3 protein: CASSDLGLYNEQFF

V gene: TRBV7-9
J gene: TRBJ1-2
CDR3 protein: CASRLGQGNYGYTF

V gene: TRBV5-1
J gene: TRBJ2-1
CDR3 protein: CASSPGGSSYNEQFF

V gene: TRBV6-5
J gene: TRBJ2-1
CDR3 protein: CASKWDRDNEQFF

V gene: TRBV6-2/TRBV6-3
J gene: TRBJ1-5
CDR3 protein: CASSPRGGSGNQPQHF

V gene: TRBV2
J gene: TRBJ2-5
CDR3 protein: CASSEGPYLGTQYF

V gene: TRBV5-1
J gene: TRBJ2-7
CDR3 protein: CASSGTSGGTYEQYF

V gene: TRBV6-5
J gene: TRBJ1-5
CDR3 protein: CASSYSVPAGGQPQHF

V gene: TRBV7-3
J gene: TRBJ2-4
CDR3 protein: CASSLYTPSGQTDLAKNIQYF

V gene: TRBV11-2
J gene: TRBJ2-7
CDR3 protein: CASSLGAPYEQYF

V gene: TRBV4-3
J gene: TRBJ1-1
CDR3 protein: CASSQERQSTEAFF